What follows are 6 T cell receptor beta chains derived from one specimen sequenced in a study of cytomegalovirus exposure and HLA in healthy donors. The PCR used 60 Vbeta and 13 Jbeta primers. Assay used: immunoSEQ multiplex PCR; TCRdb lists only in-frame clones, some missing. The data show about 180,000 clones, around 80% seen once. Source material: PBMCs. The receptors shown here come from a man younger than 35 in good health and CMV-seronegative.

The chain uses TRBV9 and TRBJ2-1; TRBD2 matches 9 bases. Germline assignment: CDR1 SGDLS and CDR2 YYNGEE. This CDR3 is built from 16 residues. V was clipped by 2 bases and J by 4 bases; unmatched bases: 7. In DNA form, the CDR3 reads TGTGCCAGCAGCGTGAGGGGGAGCGGGGGGTACAATGAGCAGTTCTTC. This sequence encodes CASSVRGSGGYNEQFF.

CDR3 nucleotide sequence: TGTGCAAGTCGCTTTAATACCCACGGCGGAGAGCTGTTTTTT. Protein product: CASRFNTHGGELFF. V is TRBV12-2 and J is TRBJ2-2; the DNA was not used to check the table's D call, TRBD2. TRBV12-2 is given as a pseudogene. The CDR3 length is 14 residues.

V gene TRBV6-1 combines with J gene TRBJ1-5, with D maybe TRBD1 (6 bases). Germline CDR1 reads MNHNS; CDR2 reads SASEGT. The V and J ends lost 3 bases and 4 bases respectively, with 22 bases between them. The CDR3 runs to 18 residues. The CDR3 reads CASSERAAQGIRNQPQHF. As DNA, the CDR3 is TGTGCCAGCAGTGAGAGAGCTGCTCAGGGGATTCGAAATCAGCCCCAGCATTTT.

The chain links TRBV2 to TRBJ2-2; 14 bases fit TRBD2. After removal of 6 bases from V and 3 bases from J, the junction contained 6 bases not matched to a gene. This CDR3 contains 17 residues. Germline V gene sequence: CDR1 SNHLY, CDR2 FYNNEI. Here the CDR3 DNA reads TGTGCCAGCAGGGGGACTAGCGGGGGTTTGTACACCGGGGAGCTGTTTTTT. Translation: CASRGTSGGLYTGELFF.

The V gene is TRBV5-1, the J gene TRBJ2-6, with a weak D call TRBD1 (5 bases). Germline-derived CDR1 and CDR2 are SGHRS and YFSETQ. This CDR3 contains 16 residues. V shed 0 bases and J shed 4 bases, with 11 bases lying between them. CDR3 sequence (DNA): TGCGCCAGCAGCTTGGAAGCAGGGAACGGGGCCAACGTCCTGACTTTC. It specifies CASSLEAGNGANVLTF. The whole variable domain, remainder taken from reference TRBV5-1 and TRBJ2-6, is KAGVTQTPRYLIKTRGQQVTLSCSPISGHRSVSWYQQTPGQGLQFLFEYFSETQRNKGNFPGRFSGRQFSNSRSEMNVSTLELGDSALYLCASSLEAGNGANVLTFGAGSRLTVL.

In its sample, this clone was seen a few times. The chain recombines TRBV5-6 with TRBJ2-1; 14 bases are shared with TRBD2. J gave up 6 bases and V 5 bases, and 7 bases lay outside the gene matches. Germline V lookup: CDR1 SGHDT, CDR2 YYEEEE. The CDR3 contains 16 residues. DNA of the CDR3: TGTGCCAGCAGTTCGGGACTAGCGGGAGTCTCCAATGAGCAGTTCTTC. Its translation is CASSSGLAGVSNEQFF. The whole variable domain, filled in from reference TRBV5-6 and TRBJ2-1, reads DAGVTQSPTHLIKTRGQQVTLRCSPKSGHDTVSWYQQALGQGPQFIFQYYEEEERQRGNFPDRFSGHQFPNYSSELNVNALLLGDSALYLCASSSGLAGVSNEQFFGPGTRLTVL.